The T cell receptor beta chain described here comes from a study of cytomegalovirus exposure and HLA in healthy donors. This clone appeared once. Primers for the PCR totalled 60 Vbeta and 13 Jbeta. TCRdb's table, derived via immunoSEQ multiplex PCR, lists solely in-frame clones and lacks some. The sample shows about 120,000 clones, approximately 70% of them seen only once. Specimen: PBMCs. This clonotype originated in a man younger than 35 in good health and CMV-seronegative.

The CDR3 is CASSLAGAGDGYGYTF. The DNA of the CDR3 is TGTGCCAGCAGCTTAGCCGGCGCAGGGGATGGGTATGGCTACACCTTC. V gene TRBV7-9 combines with J gene TRBJ1-2, with a possible D match to TRBD1 (6 bases). Germline CDR1 reads SEHNR; CDR2 reads FQNEAQ (reference sequence). The length of the CDR3 is 16 residues. Trimming shortened V by 0 bases and J by 5 bases, and 16 bases separated the two germline ends.